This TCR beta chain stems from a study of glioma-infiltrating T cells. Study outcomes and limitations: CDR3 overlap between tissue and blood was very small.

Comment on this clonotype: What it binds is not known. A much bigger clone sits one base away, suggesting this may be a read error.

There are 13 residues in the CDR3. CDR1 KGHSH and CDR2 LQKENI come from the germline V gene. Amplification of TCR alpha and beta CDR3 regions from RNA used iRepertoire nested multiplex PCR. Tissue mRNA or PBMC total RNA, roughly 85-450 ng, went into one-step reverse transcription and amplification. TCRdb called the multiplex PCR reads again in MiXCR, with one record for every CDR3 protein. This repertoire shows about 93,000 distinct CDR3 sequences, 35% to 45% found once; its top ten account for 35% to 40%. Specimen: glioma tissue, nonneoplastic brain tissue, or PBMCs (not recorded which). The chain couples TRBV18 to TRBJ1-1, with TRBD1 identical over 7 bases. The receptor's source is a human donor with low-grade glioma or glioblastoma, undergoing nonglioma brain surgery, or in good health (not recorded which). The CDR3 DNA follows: TGTGTCAGCTCAACCGACAGGGACACTGAAGCTTTCTTT. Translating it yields CVSSTDRDTEAFF. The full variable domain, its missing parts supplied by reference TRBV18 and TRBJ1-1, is NAGVMQNPRHLVRRRGQEARLRCSPMKGHSHVYWYRQLPEEGLKFMVYLQKENIIDESGMPKERFSAEFPKEGPSILRIQQVVRGDSAAYFCVSSTDRDTEAFFGQGTRLTVV.